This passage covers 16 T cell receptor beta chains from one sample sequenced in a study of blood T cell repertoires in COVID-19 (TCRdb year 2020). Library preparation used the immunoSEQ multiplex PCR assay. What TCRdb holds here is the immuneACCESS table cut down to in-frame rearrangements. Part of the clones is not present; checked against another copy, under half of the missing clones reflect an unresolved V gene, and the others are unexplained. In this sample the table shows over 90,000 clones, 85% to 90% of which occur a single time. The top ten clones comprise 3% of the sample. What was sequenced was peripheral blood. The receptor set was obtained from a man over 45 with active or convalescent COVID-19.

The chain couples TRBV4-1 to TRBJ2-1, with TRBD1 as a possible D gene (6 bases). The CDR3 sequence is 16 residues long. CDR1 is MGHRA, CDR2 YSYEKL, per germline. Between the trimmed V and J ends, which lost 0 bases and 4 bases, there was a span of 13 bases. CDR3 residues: CASSQDYGQPYNEQFF. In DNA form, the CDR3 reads TGCGCCAGCAGCCAAGATTATGGACAGCCATACAATGAGCAGTTCTTC.

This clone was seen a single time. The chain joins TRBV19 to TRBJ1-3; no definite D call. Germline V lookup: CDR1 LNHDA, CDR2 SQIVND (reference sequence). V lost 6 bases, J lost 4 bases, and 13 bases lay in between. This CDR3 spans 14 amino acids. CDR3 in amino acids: CASSPGEGGNTIYF. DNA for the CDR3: TGTGCCAGTAGCCCGGGAGAGGGAGGAAACACCATATATTTT. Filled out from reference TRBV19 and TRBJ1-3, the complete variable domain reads DGGITQSPKYLFRKEGQNVTLSCEQNLNHDAMYWYRQDPGQGLRLIYYSQIVNDFQKGDIAEGYSVSREKKESFPLTVTSAQKNPTAFYLCASSPGEGGNTIYFGEGSWLTVV.

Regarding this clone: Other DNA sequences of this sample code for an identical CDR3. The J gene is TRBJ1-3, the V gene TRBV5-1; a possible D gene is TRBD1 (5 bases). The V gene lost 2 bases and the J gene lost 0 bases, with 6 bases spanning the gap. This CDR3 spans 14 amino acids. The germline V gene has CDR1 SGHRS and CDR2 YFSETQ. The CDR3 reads CASSLDSSGNTIYF. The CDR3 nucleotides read TGCGCCAGCAGCTTAGACAGCTCTGGAAACACCATATATTTT.

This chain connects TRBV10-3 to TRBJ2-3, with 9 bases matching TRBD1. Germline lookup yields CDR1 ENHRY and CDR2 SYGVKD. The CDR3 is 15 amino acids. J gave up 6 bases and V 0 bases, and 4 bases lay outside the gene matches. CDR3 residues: CAISESTGGPDTQYF. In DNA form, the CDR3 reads TGTGCCATCAGTGAGTCTACAGGGGGCCCCGATACGCAGTATTTT.

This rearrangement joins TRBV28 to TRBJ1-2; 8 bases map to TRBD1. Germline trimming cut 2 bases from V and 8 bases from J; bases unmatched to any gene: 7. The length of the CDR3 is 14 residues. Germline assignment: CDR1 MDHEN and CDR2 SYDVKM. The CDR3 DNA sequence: TGTGCCAGCAGTTTAGGCAGGGGGCTGGTAGGCTACACCTTC. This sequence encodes CASSLGRGLVGYTF.

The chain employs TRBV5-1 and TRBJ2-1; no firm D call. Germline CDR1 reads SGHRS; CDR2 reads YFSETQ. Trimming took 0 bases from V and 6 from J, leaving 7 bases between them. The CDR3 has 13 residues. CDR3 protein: CASSLDLSNEQFF. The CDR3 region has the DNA TGCGCCAGCAGCTTGGATCTCAGCAATGAGCAGTTCTTC.

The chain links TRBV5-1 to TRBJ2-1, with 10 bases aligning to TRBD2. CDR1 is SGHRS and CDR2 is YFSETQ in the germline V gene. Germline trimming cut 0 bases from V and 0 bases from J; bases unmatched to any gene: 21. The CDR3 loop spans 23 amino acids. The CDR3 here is CASSLEGPASGGERESSYNEQFF. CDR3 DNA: TGCGCCAGCAGCTTGGAAGGTCCGGCTAGCGGGGGCGAGAGAGAAAGCTCCTACAATGAGCAGTTCTTC.

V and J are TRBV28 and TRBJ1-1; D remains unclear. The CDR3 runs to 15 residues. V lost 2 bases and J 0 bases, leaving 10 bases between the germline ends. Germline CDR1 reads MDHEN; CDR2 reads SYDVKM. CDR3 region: CASSLVPGVNTEAFF. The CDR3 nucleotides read TGTGCCAGCAGTTTAGTTCCGGGTGTGAACACTGAAGCTTTCTTT.

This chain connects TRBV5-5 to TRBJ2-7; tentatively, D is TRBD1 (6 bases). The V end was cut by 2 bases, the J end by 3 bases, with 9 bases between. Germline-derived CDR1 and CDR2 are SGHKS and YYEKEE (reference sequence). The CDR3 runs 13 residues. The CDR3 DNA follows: TGTGCCAGCAGCTTAGACAGGTACTACGAGCAGTACTTC. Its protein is CASSLDRYYEQYF. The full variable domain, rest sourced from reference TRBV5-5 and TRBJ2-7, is DAGVTQSPTHLIKTRGQQVTLRCSPISGHKSVSWYQQVLGQGPQFIFQYYEKEERGRGNFPDRFSARQFPNYSSELNVNALLLGDSALYLCASSLDRYYEQYFGPGTRLTVT.

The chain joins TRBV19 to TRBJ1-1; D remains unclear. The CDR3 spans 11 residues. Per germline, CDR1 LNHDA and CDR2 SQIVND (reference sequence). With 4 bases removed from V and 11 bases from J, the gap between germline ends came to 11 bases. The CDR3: CASSTYANAFF. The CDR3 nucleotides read TGTGCCAGTAGTACGTACGCGAACGCTTTCTTT.

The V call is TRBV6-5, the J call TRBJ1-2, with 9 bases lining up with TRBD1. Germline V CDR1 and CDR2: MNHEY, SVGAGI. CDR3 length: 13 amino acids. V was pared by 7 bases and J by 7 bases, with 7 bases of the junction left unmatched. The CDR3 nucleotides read TGTGCCAGCAATCCGGGACAGGGCCTTGGCTACACCTTC. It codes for CASNPGQGLGYTF.

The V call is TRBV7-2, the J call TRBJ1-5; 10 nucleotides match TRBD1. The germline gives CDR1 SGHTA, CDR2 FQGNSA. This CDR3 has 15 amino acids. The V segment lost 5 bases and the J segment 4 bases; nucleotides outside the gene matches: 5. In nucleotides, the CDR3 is TGTGCCAGCAGCCCGACAGGGGGCGCGAATCAGCCCCAGCATTTT. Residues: CASSPTGGANQPQHF.

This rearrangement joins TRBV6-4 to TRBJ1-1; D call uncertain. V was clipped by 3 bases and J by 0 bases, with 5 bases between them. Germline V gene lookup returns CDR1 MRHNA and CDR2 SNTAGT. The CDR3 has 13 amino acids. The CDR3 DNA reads TGTGCCAGCAGTGAATATGTGAACACTGAAGCTTTCTTT. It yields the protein CASSEYVNTEAFF.

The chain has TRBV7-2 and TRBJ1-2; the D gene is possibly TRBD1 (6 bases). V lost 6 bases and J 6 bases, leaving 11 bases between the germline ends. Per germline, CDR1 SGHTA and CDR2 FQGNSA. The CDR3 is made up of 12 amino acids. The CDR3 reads CASRSTGHGYTF. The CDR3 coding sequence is TGTGCCAGCAGATCCACAGGGCATGGCTACACCTTC.

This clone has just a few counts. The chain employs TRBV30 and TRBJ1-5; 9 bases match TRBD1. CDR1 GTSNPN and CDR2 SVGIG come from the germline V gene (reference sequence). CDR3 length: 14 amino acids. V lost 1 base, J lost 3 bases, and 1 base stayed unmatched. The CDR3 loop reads CAWSGDRVNQPQHF. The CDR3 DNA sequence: TGTGCCTGGAGTGGGGACAGGGTCAATCAGCCCCAGCATTTT.

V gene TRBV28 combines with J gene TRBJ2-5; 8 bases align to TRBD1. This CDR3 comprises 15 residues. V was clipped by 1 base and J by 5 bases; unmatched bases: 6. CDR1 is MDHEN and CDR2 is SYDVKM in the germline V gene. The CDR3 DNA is TGTGCCAGCAGTTTATTAGGGACAGGAGGGGAGACCCAGTACTTC. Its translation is CASSLLGTGGETQYF.